Listed below are T cell receptor beta chains from one sample, sequenced in a study of spatial heterogeneity in lung cancer. TCRdb re-analysed the 5' RACE reads in MiXCR, keeping a single row per CDR3 protein. The data hold roughly 1,200 distinct CDR3 sequences, with roughly 6.7% observed a single time. The source material was normal lung tissue next to the tumor, sampled at surgery. The receptors were gathered from a male donor with early-stage non-small cell lung cancer. Each CDR3 is given with its conserved first and last residue. D genes are given only for firm matches. Not every row has a clone size; where given, it reads once, few, many or a size class.

v_call	d_call	clone_size	cdr3_length	j_call	cdr3_nt	cdr3_aa
TRBV5-8	.	medium-sized	17	TRBJ1-2	TGTGCCAGCAGCTTGGGGGCAAGCACAGTACTAACCTACGGCTACACCTTC	CASSLGASTVLTYGYTF
TRBV9	.	medium-sized	14	TRBJ1-2	TGTGCCAGCAGCGGAGTGGGAGGACCCTATGGCTACACCTTC	CASSGVGGPYGYTF
TRBV6-5	TRBD2	medium-sized	16	TRBJ2-2	TGTGCCAGCAGCACCCGGGCACGGGGGGGGACCGGGGAGCTGTTTTTT	CASSTRARGGTGELFF
TRBV7-3	TRBD1	.	13	TRBJ2-4	TGTGCCAGCAGCTTGTCAGGGGGAAACATTCAGTACTTC	CASSLSGGNIQYF
TRBV28	.	medium-sized	12	TRBJ1-5	TGTGCCAGCAACATACCTAAAGGGCCCCAGCATTTT	CASNIPKGPQHF
TRBV28	TRBD1	large	18	TRBJ1-5	TGTGCCAGCAGTTTACCCCCCGGGACAGCTATGGGCAATCAGCCCCAGCATTTT	CASSLPPGTAMGNQPQHF
TRBV6-1	.	few	15	TRBJ2-3	TGTGCCACCACGGCGGAAGGGAGTCAAACAGATACGCAGTATTTT	CATTAEGSQTDTQYF
TRBV12-3/TRBV12-4	.	few	14	TRBJ1-2	TGTGCCAGCAGTTTCCCGGGGAGTCCCTATGGCTACACCTTC	CASSFPGSPYGYTF
TRBV27	TRBD2	medium-sized	12	TRBJ2-7	TGTGCCAGCACGAACGGGGGGGATGAGCAGTACTTC	CASTNGGDEQYF
TRBV29-1	.	large	15	TRBJ1-1	TGCAGCGTTGACGTGGCCGCCCGGGGTAACACTGAAGCTTTCTTT	CSVDVAARGNTEAFF
TRBV27	.	large	15	TRBJ2-1	TGTGCCAGCAGTCACGGACAGAAACTTTACAATGAGCAGTTCTTC	CASSHGQKLYNEQFF
TRBV6-2/TRBV6-3	.	large	15	TRBJ2-7	TGTGCCAGCAGTTACTCCACCCCGGAGATCAGCGAGCAGTACTTC	CASSYSTPEISEQYF
TRBV24-1	TRBD1	large	16	TRBJ2-1	TGTGCCACCAGTGCCGCCGACAGGGGTATGGGTAATGAGCAGTTCTTC	CATSAADRGMGNEQFF
TRBV7-2	TRBD2	many	16	TRBJ2-5	TGTGCCAGCAGCTTACTTAGCGGGGGGTTTGGAGAGACCCAGTACTTC	CASSLLSGGFGETQYF
TRBV20-1	.	large	13	TRBJ2-7	TGCAGTGCTAGATCTGAGGGGTCCTACGAGCAGTACTTC	CSARSEGSYEQYF
TRBV5-1	.	medium-sized	14	TRBJ1-2	TGCGCCAGCAGCGTTACCGGGACAAACTATGGCTACACCTTC	CASSVTGTNYGYTF
TRBV2	.	medium-sized	12	TRBJ1-3	TGTGCCAGCGGGACCGAAGGGAACACCATATATTTT	CASGTEGNTIYF
TRBV10-3	.	large	17	TRBJ1-1	TGTGCCATCAGTGCTCAAGAAATGGGAGGGACTAACACTGAAGCTTTCTTT	CAISAQEMGGTNTEAFF
TRBV5-1	.	large	15	TRBJ1-1	TGCGCCAGCAGCTCGTTGGGGGTCGGCGACACTGAAGCTTTCTTT	CASSSLGVGDTEAFF
TRBV20-1	TRBD1	medium-sized	13	TRBJ1-3	TGCAGTGCCCAACAGGGGTCTGGAAACACCATATATTTT	CSAQQGSGNTIYF
TRBV5-1	.	medium-sized	15	TRBJ2-2	TGCGCCAGCAGCTTGAGGGGAAAGGAGGCCGGGGAGCTGTTTTTT	CASSLRGKEAGELFF
TRBV5-1	.	many	12	TRBJ2-7	TGCGCCAGCAGCATCAGACAGGACGAGCAGTACTTC	CASSIRQDEQYF
TRBV28	.	few	15	TRBJ2-6	TGTGCCAGCAGTACCTCCTCGTCCGGGGCCAACGTCCTGACTTTC	CASSTSSSGANVLTF
TRBV3-1	.	medium-sized	11	TRBJ1-1	TGTGCCAGCAGGGGACATCAGGAAGCTTTCTTT	CASRGHQEAFF
TRBV2	.	medium-sized	10	TRBJ2-3	TGTGCCAGCAAACTCGATACGCAGTATTTT	CASKLDTQYF
TRBV14	.	large	13	TRBJ1-6	TGTGCCAGCAGCCAAGATATCGTTCAGCCCCTCCACTTT	CASSQDIVQPLHF
TRBV4-3	.	medium-sized	15	TRBJ1-6	TGCGCCAGCAGCCCAGGACAGCCGGATAATTCACCCCTCCACTTT	CASSPGQPDNSPLHF
TRBV7-2	.	large	15	TRBJ2-1	TGTGCCAGCAGCTTAGGGCTAGCGCTGTACAATGAGCAGTTCTTC	CASSLGLALYNEQFF
TRBV27	TRBD1	large	15	TRBJ1-2	TGTGCCAGCAGTTTAGGGGGGACAGGCAACTATGGCTACACCTTC	CASSLGGTGNYGYTF
TRBV7-2	.	large	12	TRBJ2-5	TGTGCCAGCAGCTTCTATCAAGAGACCCAGTACTTC	CASSFYQETQYF
TRBV19	.	medium-sized	14	TRBJ1-5	TGTGCCAGTAGTCCACAGGGTGGCAATCAGCCCCAGCATTTT	CASSPQGGNQPQHF
TRBV11-2	.	large	11	TRBJ2-1	TGTGCCAGCAGCCCGTACAATGAGCAGTTCTTC	CASSPYNEQFF
TRBV15	.	medium-sized	15	TRBJ1-1	TGTGCCACCAGCAGAGACAGGGGTCTGAACACTGAAGCTTTCTTT	CATSRDRGLNTEAFF
TRBV6-1	.	medium-sized	12	TRBJ2-3	TGTGCTGGTCGGGGGTACTGGGGTACGCAGTATTTT	CAGRGYWGTQYF
TRBV5-4	TRBD1	.	14	TRBJ2-7	TGTGCCAGCAGCCCCGGACAGGGACCATACGAGCAGTACTTC	CASSPGQGPYEQYF
TRBV5-4	.	many	12	TRBJ1-1	TGTGCCAGCAGCTTCGCGGGGACTGAAGCTTTCTTT	CASSFAGTEAFF
TRBV29-1	.	medium-sized	15	TRBJ1-4	TGCAGCGTAACTCCCTCGGGGGCAACTAATGAAAAACTGTTTTTT	CSVTPSGATNEKLFF
TRBV2	.	large	14	TRBJ1-5	TGTGCCAGCAGTGAAAGGGTGGGCAATCAGCCCCAGCATTTT	CASSERVGNQPQHF
TRBV20-1	TRBD2	many	14	TRBJ2-2	TGCAGTGCTACTAGCGGGGGGGATTCCGGGGAGCTGTTTTTT	CSATSGGDSGELFF